The text below deals with one T cell receptor (beta chain). Its target is unknown. This specimen belongs to a study of cytomegalovirus exposure and HLA in healthy donors. Study-wide points: Data from an earlier analysis indicated that most TCR beta V segments were productive either about 90% or about 30% of the time. On later analysis, the bulk of CMV-associated TCR beta chains appeared to be HLA-restricted. A list of roughly 160 TCR beta chains associated with cytomegalovirus was given.

PCR primers comprised 60 Vbeta and 13 Jbeta primers. Repertoires were generated with immunoSEQ multiplex PCR, while TCRdb's copy carries only in-frame clones and drops some. The sample records fewer than 150,000 clones, about 83% being singletons. The receptor was isolated from a woman in her 40s in good health and CMV-seropositive. Sequencing was carried out using PBMCs.

CDR3 sequence reads: CASSWTGGIHEAFF. CDR3 nucleotide sequence: TGTGCCAGCTCATGGACAGGGGGCATTCATGAAGCTTTCTTT. The genes are TRBV18 and TRBJ1-1; 11 bases agree with TRBD1. From germline, CDR1 is KGHSH and CDR2 LQKENI. The ends lost 5 bases at V and 7 bases at J; junction bases unmatched: 6. The CDR3 extends over 14 amino acids. Full variable domain (remainder filled in from reference TRBV18 and TRBJ1-1): NAGVMQNPRHLVRRRGQEARLRCSPMKGHSHVYWYRQLPEEGLKFMVYLQKENIIDESGMPKERFSAEFPKEGPSILRIQQVVRGDSAAYFCASSWTGGIHEAFFGQGTRLTVV.